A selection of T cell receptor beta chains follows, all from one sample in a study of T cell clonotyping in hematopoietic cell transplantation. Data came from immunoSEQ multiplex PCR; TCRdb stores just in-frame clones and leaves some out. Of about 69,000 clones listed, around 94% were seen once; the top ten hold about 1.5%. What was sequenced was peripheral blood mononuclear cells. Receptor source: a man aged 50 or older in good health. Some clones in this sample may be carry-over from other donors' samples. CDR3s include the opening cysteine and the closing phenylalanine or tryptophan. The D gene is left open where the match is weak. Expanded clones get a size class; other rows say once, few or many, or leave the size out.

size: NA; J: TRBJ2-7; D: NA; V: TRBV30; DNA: TGTGCCTGCGCATTACAGGGATACGAGCAGTACTTC; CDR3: CACALQGYEQYF
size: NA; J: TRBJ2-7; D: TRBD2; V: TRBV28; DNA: TGTGCCAGCAAAGAGGGAGGGGCCTACGAGCAGTACTTC; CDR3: CASKEGGAYEQYF
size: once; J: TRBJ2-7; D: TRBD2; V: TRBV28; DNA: TGTGCCAGCAGTTTAAACCTAGCGGCCTACGAGCAGTACTTC; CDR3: CASSLNLAAYEQYF
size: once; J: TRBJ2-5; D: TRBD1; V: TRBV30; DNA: TGTGCCTGGAGTCGGGACAGCCAAGAGACCCAGTACTTC; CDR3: CAWSRDSQETQYF
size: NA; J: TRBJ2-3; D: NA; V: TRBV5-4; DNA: TGTGCCAGCAGCTTGGTGACGGCCTCCCTACACACAGATACGCAGTATTTT; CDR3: CASSLVTASLHTDTQYF
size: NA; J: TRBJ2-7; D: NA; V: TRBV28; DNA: TGTGCCAGCAGTTTATCGGGTCCCGAGCAGTACTTC; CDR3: CASSLSGPEQYF
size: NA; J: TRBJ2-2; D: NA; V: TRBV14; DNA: TGTGCCAGCAGCCAAGCGGGTGCCACCGGGGAGCTGTTTTTT; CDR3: CASSQAGATGELFF
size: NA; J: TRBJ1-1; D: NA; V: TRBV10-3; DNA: TGTGCCATCAGTGAGTCGATAATCGATGCGGGCTCGAACACTGAAGCTTTCTTT; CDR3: CAISESIIDAGSNTEAFF
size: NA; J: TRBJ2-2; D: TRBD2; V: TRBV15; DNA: TGTGCCACCAGCAGAGTCGTACTCCGGACTAGCGGGATCGCCGGGGAGCTGTTTTTT; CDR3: CATSRVVLRTSGIAGELFF
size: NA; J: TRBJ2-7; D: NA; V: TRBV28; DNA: TGTGCCAGCAGTCCCCTCGACGAGCAGTACTTC; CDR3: CASSPLDEQYF
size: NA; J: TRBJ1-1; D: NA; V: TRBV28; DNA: TGTGCCAGCAGTTTAGGTTTACGATTGAACACTGAAGCTTTCTTT; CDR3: CASSLGLRLNTEAFF
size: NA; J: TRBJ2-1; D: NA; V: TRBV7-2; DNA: TGTGCCAGCAGCTTAAGTGTCGGTCCAGGGACCACTTACAATGAGCAGTTCTTC; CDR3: CASSLSVGPGTTYNEQFF
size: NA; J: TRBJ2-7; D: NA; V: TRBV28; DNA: TGTGCCAGCAGATTGGGCGGGGCTTCCTACGAGCAGTACTTC; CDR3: CASRLGGASYEQYF
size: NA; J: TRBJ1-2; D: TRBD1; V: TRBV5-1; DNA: TGCGCCAGCAGCTTGGGACAGGGCCCCTATGGCTACACCTTC; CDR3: CASSLGQGPYGYTF
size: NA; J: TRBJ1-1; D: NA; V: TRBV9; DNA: TGTGCCAGCAGCGTAGACAGCGTAGTCCCCACTGAAGCTTTCTTT; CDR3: CASSVDSVVPTEAFF
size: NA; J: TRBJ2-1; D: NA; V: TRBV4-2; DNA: TGTGCCAGCAGCCAAGAGCAGAGCTCCTACAATGAGCAGTTCTTC; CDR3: CASSQEQSSYNEQFF
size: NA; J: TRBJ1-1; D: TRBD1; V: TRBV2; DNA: TGTGCCAGCAGTTGGACAGGGAGGGGGAAAATGAACACTGAAGCTTTCTTT; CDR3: CASSWTGRGKMNTEAFF
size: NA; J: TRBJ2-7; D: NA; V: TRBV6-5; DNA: TGTGCCAGCAGGGGGCCGGGACTCTACGAGCAGTACTTC; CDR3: CASRGPGLYEQYF
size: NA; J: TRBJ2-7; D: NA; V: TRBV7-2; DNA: TGTGCCAGCAGCCGACAATACGAGCAGTACTTC; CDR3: CASSRQYEQYF
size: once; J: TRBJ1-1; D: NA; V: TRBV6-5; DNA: TGTGCCAGCAGTCGTGACAGAGTGAACACTGAAGCTTTCTTT; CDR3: CASSRDRVNTEAFF
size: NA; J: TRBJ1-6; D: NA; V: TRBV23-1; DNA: TGCGCCAGCAGTCAATCGTGGTTTGGGGGTTCCTATAATTCACCCCTCCACTTT; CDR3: CASSQSWFGGSYNSPLHF
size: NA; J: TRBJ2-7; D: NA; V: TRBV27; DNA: TGTGCCAGCAGCGTACTTGGACAGAGCTCCTACGAGCAGTACTTC; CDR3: CASSVLGQSSYEQYF
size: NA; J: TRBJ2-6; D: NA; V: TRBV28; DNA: TGTGCCAGCAGTGGGGCCAACGTCCTGACTTTC; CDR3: CASSGANVLTF
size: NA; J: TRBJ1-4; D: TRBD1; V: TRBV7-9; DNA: TGTGCCAGCAGCCAGGACAGGGTGGACGAAAAACTGTTTTTT; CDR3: CASSQDRVDEKLFF
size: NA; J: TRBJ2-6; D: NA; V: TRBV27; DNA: TGTGCCAGCAGTAGGGGTCCCTCTGGGGCCAACGTCCTGACTTTC; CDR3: CASSRGPSGANVLTF
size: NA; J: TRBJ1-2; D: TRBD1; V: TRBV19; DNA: TGTGCCAGTAGTATGCCACAGGGGGCCACATACTATGGCTACACCTTC; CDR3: CASSMPQGATYYGYTF
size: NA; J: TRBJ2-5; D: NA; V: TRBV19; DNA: TGTGCCAGTAGTATAATGGGCACGGCGGGGGAGACCCAGTACTTC; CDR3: CASSIMGTAGETQYF
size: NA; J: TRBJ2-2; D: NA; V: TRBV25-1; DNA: TGTGCCAGCAGTGCACCCCTAACAGGGCCCGGGGAGCTGTTTTTT; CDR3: CASSAPLTGPGELFF
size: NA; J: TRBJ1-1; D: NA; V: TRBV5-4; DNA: TGTGCCAGCAGCTTTGACGTAGGGGCTAGCACTGAAGCTTTCTTT; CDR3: CASSFDVGASTEAFF
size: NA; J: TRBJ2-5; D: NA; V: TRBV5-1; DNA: TGCGCCAGCAGCTTGGAAAGGGTGCAAGAGACCCAGTACTTC; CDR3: CASSLERVQETQYF
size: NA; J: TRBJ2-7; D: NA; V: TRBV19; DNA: TGTGCCAGTAGTACTGGCTGGGAGCAGTACTTC; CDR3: CASSTGWEQYF
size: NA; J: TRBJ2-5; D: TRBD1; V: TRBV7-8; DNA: TGTGCCAGCAGCTTATTGGGACAGGGTTTCACAGAGACCCAGTACTTC; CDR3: CASSLLGQGFTETQYF
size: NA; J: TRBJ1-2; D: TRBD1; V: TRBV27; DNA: TGTGCCAGCAGTTTCTCAGGGGGCAATGGCTACACCTTC; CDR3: CASSFSGGNGYTF
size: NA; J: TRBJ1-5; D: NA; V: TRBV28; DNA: TGTGCCAGCAGAAGGCTCGTCAATCAGCCCCAGCATTTT; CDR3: CASRRLVNQPQHF
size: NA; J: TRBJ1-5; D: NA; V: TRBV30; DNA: TGTGCCTGGAGTTGGGGGGGGGATCAGCCCCAGCATTTT; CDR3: CAWSWGGDQPQHF
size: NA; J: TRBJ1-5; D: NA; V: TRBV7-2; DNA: TGTGCCAGCAGCTTAGACAGGGATATCAATCAGCCCCAGCATTTT; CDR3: CASSLDRDINQPQHF
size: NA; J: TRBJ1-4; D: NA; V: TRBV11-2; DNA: TGTGCCAGCAGCTTAGTAGGCGGAATTCAGGGTCAAAAACTGTTTTTT; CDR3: CASSLVGGIQGQKLFF
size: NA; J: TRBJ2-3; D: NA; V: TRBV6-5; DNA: TGTGCCAGCAGTTGGAACGGACTACACACAGATACGCAGTATTTT; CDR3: CASSWNGLHTDTQYF
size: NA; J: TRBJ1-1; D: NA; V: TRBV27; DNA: TGTGCCAGCAGTTTATCGGTGGCAGCGAACACTGAAGCTTTCTTT; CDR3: CASSLSVAANTEAFF
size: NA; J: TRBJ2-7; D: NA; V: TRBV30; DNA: TGTGCCTGGAGTGCCACAGTGGGGTACGAGCAGTACTTC; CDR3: CAWSATVGYEQYF
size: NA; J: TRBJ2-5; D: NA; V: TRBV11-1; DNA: TGTGCCAGCAGCTTAGACGGGGGCGGGTTGCAAGAGACCCAGTACTTC; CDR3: CASSLDGGGLQETQYF
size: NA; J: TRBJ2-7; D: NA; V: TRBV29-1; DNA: TGCAGCGTTGATGGAACAGGTAGTGTCGGGATCGAGCAGTACTTC; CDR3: CSVDGTGSVGIEQYF
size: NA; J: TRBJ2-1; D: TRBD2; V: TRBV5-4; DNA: TGTGCCAGCAGCTTGGCCCCGGGAGGACCTCACCTGAATGAGCAGTTCTTC; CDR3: CASSLAPGGPHLNEQFF